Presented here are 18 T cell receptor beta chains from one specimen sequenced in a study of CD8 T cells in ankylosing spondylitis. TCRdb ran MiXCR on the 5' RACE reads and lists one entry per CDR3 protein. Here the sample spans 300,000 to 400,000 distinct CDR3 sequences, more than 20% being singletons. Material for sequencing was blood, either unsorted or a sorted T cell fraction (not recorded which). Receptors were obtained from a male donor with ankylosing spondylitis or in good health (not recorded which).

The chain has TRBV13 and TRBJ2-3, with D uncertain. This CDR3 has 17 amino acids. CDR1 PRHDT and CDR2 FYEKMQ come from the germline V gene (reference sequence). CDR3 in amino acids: CTTARSFSWQSTDTQYF. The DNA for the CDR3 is TGTACCACCGCCCGGTCCTTCAGTTGGCAGAGCACAGATACGCAGTATTTT.

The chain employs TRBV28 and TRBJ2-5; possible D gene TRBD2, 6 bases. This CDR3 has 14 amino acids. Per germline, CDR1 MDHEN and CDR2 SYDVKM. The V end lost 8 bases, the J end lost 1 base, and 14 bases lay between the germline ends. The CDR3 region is CASGPGLLQETQYF. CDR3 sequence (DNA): TGTGCCAGCGGCCCGGGACTCCTCCAAGAGACCCAGTACTTC.

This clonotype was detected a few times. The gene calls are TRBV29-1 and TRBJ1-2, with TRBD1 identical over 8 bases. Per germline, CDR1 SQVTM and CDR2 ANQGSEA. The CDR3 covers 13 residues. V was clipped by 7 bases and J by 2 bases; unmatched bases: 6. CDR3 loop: CSGGDRMNYGYTF. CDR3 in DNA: TGCAGCGGAGGGGACAGGATGAACTATGGCTACACCTTC.

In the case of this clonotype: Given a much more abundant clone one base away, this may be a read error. The CDR3 region has the DNA TGTGCCAGCAGTGTAGGGGGTGAGGCTCCTCACAATGAGCAGTTCTTC. Protein: CASSVGGEAPHNEQFF. The genes are TRBV28 and TRBJ2-1; weak D call: TRBD1 (6 bases). The V gene lost 5 bases and the J gene lost 5 bases, with 19 bases spanning the gap. The CDR3 covers 16 residues. Germline lookup yields CDR1 MDHEN and CDR2 SYDVKM.

The CDR3 loop is CASSAAGTGQETQYF. The CDR3 region has the DNA TGTGCCAGCAGCGCCGCAGGGACAGGCCAAGAGACCCAGTACTTC. The V call is TRBV9, the J call TRBJ2-5, with TRBD1 matching 8 bases. The V segment lost 3 bases and the J segment 1 base; nucleotides outside the gene matches: 5. The length of the CDR3 is 15 residues. In germline, CDR1 is SGDLS, CDR2 YYNGEE.

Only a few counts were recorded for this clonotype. The CDR3 region is CASSSTAGEKLFF. CDR3 in DNA: TGTGCCAGCAGCTCCACAGCGGGTGAAAAACTGTTTTTT. The V gene is TRBV11-2, the J gene TRBJ1-4; D not resolved. The germline gives CDR1 SGHAT, CDR2 FQNNGV. This CDR3 is built from 13 residues. The germline V and J ends were trimmed by 4 bases and 7 bases, with 10 bases remaining between them. The full variable domain, rest sourced from reference TRBV11-2 and TRBJ1-4, is EAGVAQSPRYKIIEKRQSVAFWCNPISGHATLYWYQQILGQGPKLLIQFQNNGVVDDSQLPKDRFSAERLKGVDSTLKIQPAKLEDSAVYLCASSSTAGEKLFFGSGTQLSVL.

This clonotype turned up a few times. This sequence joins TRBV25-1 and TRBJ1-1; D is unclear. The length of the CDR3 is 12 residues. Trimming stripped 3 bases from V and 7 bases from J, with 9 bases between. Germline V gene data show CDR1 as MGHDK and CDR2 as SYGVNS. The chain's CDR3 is CASSDRHLEAFF. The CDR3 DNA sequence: TGTGCCAGCAGTGATAGACACCTTGAAGCTTTCTTT.

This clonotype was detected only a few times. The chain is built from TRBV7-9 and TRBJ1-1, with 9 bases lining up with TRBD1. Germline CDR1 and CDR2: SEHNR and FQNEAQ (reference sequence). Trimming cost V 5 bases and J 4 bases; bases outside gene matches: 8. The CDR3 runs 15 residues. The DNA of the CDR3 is TGTGCCAGCAGCACTAACAGGGGGCTTGGCACTGAAGCTTTCTTT. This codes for CASSTNRGLGTEAFF.

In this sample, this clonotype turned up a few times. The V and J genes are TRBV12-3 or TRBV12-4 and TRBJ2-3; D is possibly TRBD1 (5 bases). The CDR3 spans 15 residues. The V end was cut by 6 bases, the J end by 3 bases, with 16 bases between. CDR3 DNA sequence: TGTGCCAGCAGATCAGGGTGGGTCGGAACAGATACGCAGTATTTT. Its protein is CASRSGWVGTDTQYF.

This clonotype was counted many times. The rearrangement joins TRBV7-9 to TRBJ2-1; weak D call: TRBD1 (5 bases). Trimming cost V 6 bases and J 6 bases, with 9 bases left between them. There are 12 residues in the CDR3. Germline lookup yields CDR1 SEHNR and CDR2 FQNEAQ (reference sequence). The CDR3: CASSLGLNEQFF. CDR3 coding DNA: TGTGCCAGCAGTCTGGGGCTCAATGAGCAGTTCTTC.

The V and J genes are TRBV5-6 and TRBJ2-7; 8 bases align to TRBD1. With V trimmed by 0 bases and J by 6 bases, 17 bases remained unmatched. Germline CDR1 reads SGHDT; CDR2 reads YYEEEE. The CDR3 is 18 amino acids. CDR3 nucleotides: TGTGCCAGCAGCTTGGGGCTTGTCGCCGAGCAGGGGGCGGTCGAGCAGTACTTC. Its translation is CASSLGLVAEQGAVEQYF.

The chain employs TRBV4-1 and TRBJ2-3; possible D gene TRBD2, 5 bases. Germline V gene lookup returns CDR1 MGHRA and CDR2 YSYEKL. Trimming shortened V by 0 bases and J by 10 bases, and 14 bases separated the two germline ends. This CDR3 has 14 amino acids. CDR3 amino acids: CASSQESRQEAQYF. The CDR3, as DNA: TGCGCCAGCAGCCAAGAGTCGAGGCAGGAGGCGCAGTATTTT.

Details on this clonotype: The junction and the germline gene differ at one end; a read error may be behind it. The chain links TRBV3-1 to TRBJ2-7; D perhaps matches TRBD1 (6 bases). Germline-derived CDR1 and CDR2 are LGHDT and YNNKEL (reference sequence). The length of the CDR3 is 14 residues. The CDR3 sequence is CASSQETGTYVQYF. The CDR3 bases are TGTGCCAGCAGCCAAGAGACAGGTACCTACGTGCAGTACTTC.

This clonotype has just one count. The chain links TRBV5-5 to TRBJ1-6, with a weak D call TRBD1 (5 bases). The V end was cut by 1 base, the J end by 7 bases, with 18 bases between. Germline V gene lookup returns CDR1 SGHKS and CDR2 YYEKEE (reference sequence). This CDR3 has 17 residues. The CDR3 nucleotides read TGTGCCAGCAGCTTGTGGGGGGGAGAAGGCGGGAATTCACCCCTCCACTTT. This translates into CASSLWGGEGGNSPLHF.

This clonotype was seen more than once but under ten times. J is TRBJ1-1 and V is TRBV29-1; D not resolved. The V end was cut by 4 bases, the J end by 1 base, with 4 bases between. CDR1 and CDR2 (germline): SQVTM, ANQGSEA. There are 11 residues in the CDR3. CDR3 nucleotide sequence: TGCAGCGTTGTGGCGAACACTGAAGCTTTCTTT. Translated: CSVVANTEAFF.

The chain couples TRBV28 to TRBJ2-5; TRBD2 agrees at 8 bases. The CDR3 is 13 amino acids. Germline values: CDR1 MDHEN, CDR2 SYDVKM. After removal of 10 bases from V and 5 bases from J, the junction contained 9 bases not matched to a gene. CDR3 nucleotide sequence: TGTGCCACACAGTCGGGGGGGCATGAGACCCAGTACTTC. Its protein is CATQSGGHETQYF.

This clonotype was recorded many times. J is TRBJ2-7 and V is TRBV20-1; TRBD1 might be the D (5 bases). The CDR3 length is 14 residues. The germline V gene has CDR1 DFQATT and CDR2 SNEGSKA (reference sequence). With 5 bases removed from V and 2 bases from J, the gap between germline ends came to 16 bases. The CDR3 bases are TGCAGTGCTGCTGACAGCCAGGGCCCCTACGAGCAGTACTTC. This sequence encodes CSAADSQGPYEQYF.

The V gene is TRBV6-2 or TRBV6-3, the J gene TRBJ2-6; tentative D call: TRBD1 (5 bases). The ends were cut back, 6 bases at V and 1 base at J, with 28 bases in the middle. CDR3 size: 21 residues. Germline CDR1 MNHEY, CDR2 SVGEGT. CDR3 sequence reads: CASSPRVGNEKVKSGANVLTF. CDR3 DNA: TGTGCCAGCAGCCCCAGGGTAGGAAATGAAAAGGTTAAATCTGGGGCCAACGTCCTGACTTTC.